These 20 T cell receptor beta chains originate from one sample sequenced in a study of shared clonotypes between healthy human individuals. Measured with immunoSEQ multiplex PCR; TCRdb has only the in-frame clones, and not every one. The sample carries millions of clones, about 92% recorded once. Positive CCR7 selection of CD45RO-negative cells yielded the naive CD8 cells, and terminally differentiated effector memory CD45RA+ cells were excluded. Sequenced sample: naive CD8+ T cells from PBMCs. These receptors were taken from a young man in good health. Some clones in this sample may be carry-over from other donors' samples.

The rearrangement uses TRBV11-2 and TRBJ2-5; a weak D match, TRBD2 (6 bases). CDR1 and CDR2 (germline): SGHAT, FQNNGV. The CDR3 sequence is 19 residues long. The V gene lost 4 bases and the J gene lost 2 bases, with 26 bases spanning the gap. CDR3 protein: CASSSGLVVAGPQQETQYF. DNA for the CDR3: TGTGCCAGCAGCTCCGGGTTGGTGGTGGCGGGACCCCAACAAGAGACCCAGTACTTC.

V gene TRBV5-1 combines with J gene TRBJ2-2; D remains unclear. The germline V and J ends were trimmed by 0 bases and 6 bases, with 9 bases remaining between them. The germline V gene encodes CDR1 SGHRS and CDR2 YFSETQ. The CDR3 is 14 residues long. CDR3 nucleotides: TGCGCCAGCAGCTTGGCCCCGGTGCCCGGGGAGCTGTTTTTT. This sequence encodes CASSLAPVPGELFF.

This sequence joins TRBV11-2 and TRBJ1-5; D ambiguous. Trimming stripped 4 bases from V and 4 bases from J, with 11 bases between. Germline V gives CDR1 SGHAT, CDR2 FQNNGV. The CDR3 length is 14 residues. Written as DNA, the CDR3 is TGTGCCAGCAGCTCTTGGACTGAAAATCAGCCCCAGCATTTT. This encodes CASSSWTENQPQHF. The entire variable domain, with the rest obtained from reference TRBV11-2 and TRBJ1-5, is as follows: EAGVAQSPRYKIIEKRQSVAFWCNPISGHATLYWYQQILGQGPKLLIQFQNNGVVDDSQLPKDRFSAERLKGVDSTLKIQPAKLEDSAVYLCASSSWTENQPQHFGDGTRLSIL.

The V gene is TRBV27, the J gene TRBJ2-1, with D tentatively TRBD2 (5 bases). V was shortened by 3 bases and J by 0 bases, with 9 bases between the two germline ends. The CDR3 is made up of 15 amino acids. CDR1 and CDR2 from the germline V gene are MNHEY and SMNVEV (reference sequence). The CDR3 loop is CASSFMGSSYNEQFF. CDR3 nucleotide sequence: TGTGCCAGCAGTTTTATGGGGAGCTCCTACAATGAGCAGTTCTTC.

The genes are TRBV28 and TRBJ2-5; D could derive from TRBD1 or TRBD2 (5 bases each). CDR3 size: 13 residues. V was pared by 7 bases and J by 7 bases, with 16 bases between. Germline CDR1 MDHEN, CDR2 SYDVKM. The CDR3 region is CASNPGTVWTQYF. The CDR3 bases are TGTGCCAGCAACCCCGGGACCGTGTGGACCCAGTACTTC.

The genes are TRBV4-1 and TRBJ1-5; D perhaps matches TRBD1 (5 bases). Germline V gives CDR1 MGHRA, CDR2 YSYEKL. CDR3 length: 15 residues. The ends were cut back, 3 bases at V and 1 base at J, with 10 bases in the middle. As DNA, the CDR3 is TGCGCCAGCAGCCAGTTTCCAGGGAGCAATCAGCCCCAGCATTTT. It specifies CASSQFPGSNQPQHF.

In DNA form, the CDR3 reads TGTGCCAGCAGTGAGATCCGGGACAGGGGGCTATACGAGCAGTACTTC. It is translated as CASSEIRDRGLYEQYF. The rearrangement links TRBV27 to TRBJ2-7, with 12 bases fitting TRBD1. V dropped 5 bases and J dropped 4; count of bases not matched to a gene: 9. This CDR3 region has 16 residues. The germline V gene has CDR1 MNHEY and CDR2 SMNVEV (reference sequence).

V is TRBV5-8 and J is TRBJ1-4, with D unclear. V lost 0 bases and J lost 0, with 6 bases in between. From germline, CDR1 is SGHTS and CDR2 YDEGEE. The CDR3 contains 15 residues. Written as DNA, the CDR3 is TGTGCCAGCAGCTTGGATTATGCAACTAATGAAAAACTGTTTTTT. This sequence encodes CASSLDYATNEKLFF.

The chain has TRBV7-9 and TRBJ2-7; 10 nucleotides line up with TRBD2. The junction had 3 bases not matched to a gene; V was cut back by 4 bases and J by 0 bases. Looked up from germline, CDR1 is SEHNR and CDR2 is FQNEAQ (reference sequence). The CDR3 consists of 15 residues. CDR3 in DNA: TGTGCCAGCAGCTCCAGCGGGGGGGTCTCCTACGAGCAGTACTTC. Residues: CASSSSGGVSYEQYF.

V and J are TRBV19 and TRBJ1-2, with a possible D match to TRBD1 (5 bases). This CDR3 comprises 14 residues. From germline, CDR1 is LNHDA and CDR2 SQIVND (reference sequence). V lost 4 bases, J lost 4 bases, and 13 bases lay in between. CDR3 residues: CASSKAGIGYGYTF. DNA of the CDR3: TGTGCCAGTAGTAAGGCAGGGATAGGCTATGGCTACACCTTC.

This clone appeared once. This CDR3 is CASSQEWSYEQYF. The CDR3 nucleotides are TGTGCCAGCAGCCAAGAGTGGAGCTACGAGCAGTACTTC. This chain joins TRBV4-2 and TRBJ2-7; D unclear. CDR1 and CDR2 from the germline V gene are LGHNA and YNFKEQ. This CDR3 is 13 amino acids long. Trimming stripped 0 bases from V and 3 bases from J, with 6 bases between.

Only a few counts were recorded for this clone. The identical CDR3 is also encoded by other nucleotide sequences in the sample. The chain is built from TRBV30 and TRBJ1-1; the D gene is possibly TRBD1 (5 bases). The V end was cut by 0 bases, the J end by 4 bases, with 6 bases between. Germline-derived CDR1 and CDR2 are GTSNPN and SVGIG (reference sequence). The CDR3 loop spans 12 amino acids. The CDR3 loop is CAWSVTGTEAFF. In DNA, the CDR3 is TGTGCCTGGAGTGTAACAGGCACTGAAGCTTTCTTT.

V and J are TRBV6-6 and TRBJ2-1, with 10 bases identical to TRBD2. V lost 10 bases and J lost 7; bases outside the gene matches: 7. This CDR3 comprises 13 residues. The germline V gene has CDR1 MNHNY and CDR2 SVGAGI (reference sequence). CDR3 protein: CATSSGSSNEQFF. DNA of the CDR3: TGTGCCACCTCTAGCGGGAGTTCGAATGAGCAGTTCTTC.

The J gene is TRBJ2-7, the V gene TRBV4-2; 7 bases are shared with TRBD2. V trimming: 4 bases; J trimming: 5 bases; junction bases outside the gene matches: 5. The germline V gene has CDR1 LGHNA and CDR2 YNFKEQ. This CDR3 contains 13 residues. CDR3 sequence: CASSRGTNDEQYF. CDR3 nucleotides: TGTGCCAGCAGCCGGGGGACTAATGACGAGCAGTACTTC.

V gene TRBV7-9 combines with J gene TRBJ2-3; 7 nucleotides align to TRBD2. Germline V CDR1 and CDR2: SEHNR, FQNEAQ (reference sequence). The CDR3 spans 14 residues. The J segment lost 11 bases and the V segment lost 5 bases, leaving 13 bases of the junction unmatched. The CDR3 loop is CASSGPELGGEQYF. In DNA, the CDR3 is TGTGCCAGCAGCGGCCCCGAGCTTGGGGGGGAGCAGTATTTT. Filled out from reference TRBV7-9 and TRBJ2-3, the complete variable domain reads DTGVSQNPRHKITKRGQNVTFRCDPISEHNRLYWYRQTLGQGPEFLTYFQNEAQLEKSRLLSDRFSAERPKGSFSTLEIQRTEQGDSAMYLCASSGPELGGEQYFGPGTRLTVL.

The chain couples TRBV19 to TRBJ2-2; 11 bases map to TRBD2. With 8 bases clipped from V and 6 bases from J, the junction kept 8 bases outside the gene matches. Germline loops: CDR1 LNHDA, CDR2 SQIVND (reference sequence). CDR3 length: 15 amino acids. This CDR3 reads CASGKLAGVPGELFF. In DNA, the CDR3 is TGTGCCAGTGGGAAACTAGCGGGAGTTCCCGGGGAGCTGTTTTTT.

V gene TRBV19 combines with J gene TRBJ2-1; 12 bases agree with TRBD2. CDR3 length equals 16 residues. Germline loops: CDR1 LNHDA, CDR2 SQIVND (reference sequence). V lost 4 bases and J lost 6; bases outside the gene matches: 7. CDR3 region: CASSKASGRGANEQFF. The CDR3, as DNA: TGTGCCAGTAGTAAGGCTAGCGGGAGGGGGGCCAATGAGCAGTTCTTC.

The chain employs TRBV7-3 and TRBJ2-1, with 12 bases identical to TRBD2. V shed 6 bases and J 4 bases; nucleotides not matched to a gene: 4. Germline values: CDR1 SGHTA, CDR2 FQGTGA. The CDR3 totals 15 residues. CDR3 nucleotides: TGTGCCAGCAGTCACCTAGCGGGAGGGTACAATGAGCAGTTCTTC. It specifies CASSHLAGGYNEQFF.

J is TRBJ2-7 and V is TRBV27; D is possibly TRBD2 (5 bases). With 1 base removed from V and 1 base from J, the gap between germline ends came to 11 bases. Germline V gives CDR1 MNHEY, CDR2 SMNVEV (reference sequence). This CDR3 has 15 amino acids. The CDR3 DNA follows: TGTGCCAGCAGTTTATTTTCTAGCCCTTCCTACGAGCAGTACTTC. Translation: CASSLFSSPSYEQYF.

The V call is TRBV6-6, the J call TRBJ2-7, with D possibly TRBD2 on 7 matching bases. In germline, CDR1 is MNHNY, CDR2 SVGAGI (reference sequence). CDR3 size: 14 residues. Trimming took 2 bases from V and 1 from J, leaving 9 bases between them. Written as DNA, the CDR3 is TGTGCCAGCAGTTACGGGGGGGCTTCCTACGAGCAGTACTTC. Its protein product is CASSYGGASYEQYF.